Shown below are 9 T cell receptor beta chains from a single sample sequenced in a study of CD8+CD57+ T cells in acquired aplastic anemia. TCR beta VDJ combinations and CDR3 sequences were profiled from genomic DNA. TCRdb passed the reads through MiXCR, listing each CDR3 protein once. The sample comprises around 430,000 distinct CDR3 sequences, around 30% of which are singletons, and approximately 0.82% rests with the top ten. Selection for sequencing was limited to patients who had shown CD8+CD57+ cell expansion by flow cytometry. Material for sequencing was sorted CD4+, CD8+, or CD8+CD57+ T cells (not recorded which) from PBMCs. Receptors were obtained from a human donor with aplastic anemia.

This rearrangement joins TRBV19 to TRBJ2-6, with TRBD1 as a possible D gene (6 bases). Trimming removed 5 bases from V and 0 bases from J, with 14 bases in between. CDR3 size: 17 residues. CDR1 LNHDA and CDR2 SQIVND come from the germline V gene (reference sequence). DNA for the CDR3: TGTGCCAGTAGTCCCGGGACAAGACCCTCTGGGGCCAACGTCCTGACTTTC. This gives the protein CASSPGTRPSGANVLTF. Full variable domain (outside the CDR3, taken from reference TRBV19 and TRBJ2-6): DGGITQSPKYLFRKEGQNVTLSCEQNLNHDAMYWYRQDPGQGLRLIYYSQIVNDFQKGDIAEGYSVSREKKESFPLTVTSAQKNPTAFYLCASSPGTRPSGANVLTFGAGSRLTVL.

The chain joins TRBV30 to TRBJ1-2; tentatively, D is TRBD1 (5 bases). The germline gives CDR1 GTSNPN, CDR2 SVGIG (reference sequence). Trimming cost V 0 bases and J 8 bases, with 16 bases left between them. The CDR3 is 14 amino acids. The CDR3 reads CAWSVLTRVGGYTF. The DNA of the CDR3 is TGTGCCTGGAGTGTACTGACCAGGGTTGGCGGCTACACCTTC.

This clonotype came up many times. At one end, the junction sequence differs from germline, possibly due to a read error. The chain has TRBV5-1 and TRBJ2-3, with 7 positions matching TRBD2. The CDR3 is 14 residues long. The germline V gene encodes CDR1 SGHRS and CDR2 YFSETQ. The CDR3: CASSLEGGTDTQYF. In DNA form, the CDR3 reads TGTGCCAGCAGTTTAGAGGGAGGGACAGATACGCAGTATTTT.

Ten or more counts support this clonotype. The chain recombines TRBV7-2 with TRBJ1-5; TRBD1 might be the D (6 bases). Germline V gene lookup returns CDR1 SGHTA and CDR2 FQGNSA. This CDR3 contains 14 residues. Trimming removed 1 base from V and 7 bases from J, with 11 bases in between. As DNA, the CDR3 is TGTGCCAGCAGCTTAGAAGGGACAACGCAGCCCCAGCATTTT. Its protein is CASSLEGTTQPQHF.

On this clonotype: A read error may explain this, as a much larger clone is one base away. This rearrangement joins TRBV5-4 to TRBJ1-6, with a weak D call TRBD1 (5 bases). Germline V gives CDR1 SGHNT, CDR2 YYREEE (reference sequence). There are 16 residues in the CDR3. The V and J ends lost 0 bases and 5 bases respectively, with 12 bases between them. CDR3 coding DNA: TGTGCCAGCAGCTTGGATCCGGGGGGTGATAATTCACCCCTCCACTTT. Its translation: CASSLDPGGDNSPLHF.

This clonotype was observed many times. The V call is TRBV20-1, the J call TRBJ2-7; no definite D call. The CDR3 has 11 residues. Trimming took off 2 bases at V and 5 bases at J, with 7 bases between the two ends. Germline lookup yields CDR1 DFQATT and CDR2 SNEGSKA (reference sequence). CDR3 in amino acids: CSARQKDEQYF. The CDR3 DNA follows: TGCAGTGCTAGACAGAAGGACGAGCAGTACTTC.

This clonotype was seen more than once but under ten times. A clone one base away is much larger, so this may be a read error. Likely a read error: the CDR3 ends without its conserved phenylalanine or tryptophan. J is TRBJ1-5 and V is TRBV2; D is ambiguous. V was trimmed by 4 bases and J by 4 bases, leaving 14 bases between them. In germline, CDR1 is SNHLY, CDR2 FYNNEI. This CDR3 comprises 15 residues. For the CDR3, the DNA is TGTGCCAGCAGTGGCGATGGGCCGGGGAATCAGCCCCAGCATCTT. Its translation: CASSGDGPGNQPQHL.

CDR3 amino acids: CASSPGPATNEKLFF. Here the CDR3 DNA reads TGTGCCAGCAGCCCGGGACCAGCAACTAATGAAAAACTGTTTTTT. The gene calls are TRBV9 and TRBJ1-4; tentative D call: TRBD1 (5 bases). Germline CDR1 reads SGDLS; CDR2 reads YYNGEE. The ends were cut back, 4 bases at V and 0 bases at J, with 10 bases in the middle. The CDR3 covers 15 residues.

This clonotype was seen a handful of times. The chain uses TRBV20-1 and TRBJ2-1; 9 nucleotides line up with TRBD2. Germline loops: CDR1 DFQATT, CDR2 SNEGSKA (reference sequence). Trimming cost V 3 bases and J 7 bases; bases outside gene matches: 10. CDR3 length: 15 residues. CDR3 residues: CSASLAGSGWNEQFF. CDR3 DNA sequence: TGCAGTGCTAGTCTAGCGGGGTCGGGGTGGAATGAGCAGTTCTTC.